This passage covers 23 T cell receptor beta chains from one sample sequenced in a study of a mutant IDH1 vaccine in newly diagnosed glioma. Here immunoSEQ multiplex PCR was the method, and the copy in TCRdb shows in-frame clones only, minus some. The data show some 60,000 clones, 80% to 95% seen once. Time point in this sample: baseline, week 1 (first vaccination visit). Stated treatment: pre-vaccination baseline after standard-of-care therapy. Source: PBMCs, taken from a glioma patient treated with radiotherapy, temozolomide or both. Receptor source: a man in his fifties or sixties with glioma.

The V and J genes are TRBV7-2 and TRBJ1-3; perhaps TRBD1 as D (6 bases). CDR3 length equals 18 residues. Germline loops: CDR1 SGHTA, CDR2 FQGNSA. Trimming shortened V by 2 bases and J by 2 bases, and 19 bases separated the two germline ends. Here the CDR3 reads CASSLNPGGQIAGNTIYF. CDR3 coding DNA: TGTGCCAGCAGCTTAAATCCGGGGGGCCAGATCGCTGGAAACACCATATATTTT.

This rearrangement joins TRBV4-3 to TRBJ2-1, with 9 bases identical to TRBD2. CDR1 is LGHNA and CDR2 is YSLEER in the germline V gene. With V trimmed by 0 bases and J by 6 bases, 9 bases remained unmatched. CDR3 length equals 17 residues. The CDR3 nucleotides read TGCGCCAGCAGCCAAGAAGCGGGGGGACAGTTAGCCAATGAGCAGTTCTTC. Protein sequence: CASSQEAGGQLANEQFF.

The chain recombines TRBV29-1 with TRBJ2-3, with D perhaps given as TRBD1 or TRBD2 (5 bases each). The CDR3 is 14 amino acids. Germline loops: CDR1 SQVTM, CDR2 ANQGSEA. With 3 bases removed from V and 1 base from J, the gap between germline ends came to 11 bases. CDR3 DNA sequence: TGCAGCGTTGACGGGACGGGCGGCACAGATACGCAGTATTTT. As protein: CSVDGTGGTDTQYF.

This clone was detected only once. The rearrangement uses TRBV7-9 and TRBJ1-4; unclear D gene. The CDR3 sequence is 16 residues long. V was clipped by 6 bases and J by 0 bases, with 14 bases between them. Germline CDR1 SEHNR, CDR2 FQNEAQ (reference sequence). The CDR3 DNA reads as TGTGCCAGCAGACCCCCCGGGAGCTCAACTAATGAAAAACTGTTTTTT. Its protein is CASRPPGSSTNEKLFF.

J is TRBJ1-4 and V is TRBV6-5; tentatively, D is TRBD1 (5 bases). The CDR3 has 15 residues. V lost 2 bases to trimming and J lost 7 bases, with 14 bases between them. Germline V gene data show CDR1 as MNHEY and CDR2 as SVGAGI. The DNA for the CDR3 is TGTGCCAGCAGTTACCGGGGGTCTCTAGGTGAAAAACTGTTTTTT. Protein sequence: CASSYRGSLGEKLFF.

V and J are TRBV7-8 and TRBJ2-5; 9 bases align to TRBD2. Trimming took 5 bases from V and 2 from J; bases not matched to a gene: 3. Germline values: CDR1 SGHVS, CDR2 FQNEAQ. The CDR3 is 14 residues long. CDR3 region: CASSRGGAQETQYF. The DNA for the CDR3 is TGTGCCAGCAGCCGCGGGGGGGCTCAAGAGACCCAGTACTTC. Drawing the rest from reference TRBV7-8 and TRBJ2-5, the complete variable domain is GAGVSQSPRYKVAKRGQDVALRCDPISGHVSLFWYQQALGQGPEFLTYFQNEAQLDKSGLPSDRFFAERPEGSVSTLKIQRTQQEDSAVYLCASSRGGAQETQYFGPGTRLLVL.

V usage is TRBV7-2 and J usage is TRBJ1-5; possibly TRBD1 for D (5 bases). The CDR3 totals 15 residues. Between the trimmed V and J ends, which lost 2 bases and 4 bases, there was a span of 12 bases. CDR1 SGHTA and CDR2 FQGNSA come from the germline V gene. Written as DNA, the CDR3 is TGTGCCAGCAGCTTAATAGTCACAGGTAATCAGCCCCAGCATTTT. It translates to CASSLIVTGNQPQHF.

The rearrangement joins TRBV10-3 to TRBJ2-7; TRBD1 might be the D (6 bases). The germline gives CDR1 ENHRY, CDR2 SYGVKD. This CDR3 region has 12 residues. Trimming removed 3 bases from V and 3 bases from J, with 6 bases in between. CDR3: CAISEQGYEQYF. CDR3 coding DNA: TGTGCCATCAGTGAACAGGGCTACGAGCAGTACTTC.

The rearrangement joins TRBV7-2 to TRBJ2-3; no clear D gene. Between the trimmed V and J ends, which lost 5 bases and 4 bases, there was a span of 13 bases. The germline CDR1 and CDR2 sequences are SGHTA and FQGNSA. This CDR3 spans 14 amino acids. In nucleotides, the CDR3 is TGTGCCAGCAGCCCCGGGCGACACCCAGATACGCAGTATTTT. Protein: CASSPGRHPDTQYF.

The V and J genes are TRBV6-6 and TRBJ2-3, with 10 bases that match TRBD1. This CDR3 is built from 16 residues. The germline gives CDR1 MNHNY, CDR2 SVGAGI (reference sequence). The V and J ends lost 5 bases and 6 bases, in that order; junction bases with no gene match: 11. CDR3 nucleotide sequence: TGTGCCAGCAGTCCTGGACAGGGGGGAGGTTGGGATACGCAGTATTTT. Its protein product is CASSPGQGGGWDTQYF.

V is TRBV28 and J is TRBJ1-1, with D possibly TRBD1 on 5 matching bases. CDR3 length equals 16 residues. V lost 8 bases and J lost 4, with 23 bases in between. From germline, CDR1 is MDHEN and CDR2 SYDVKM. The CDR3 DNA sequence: TGTGCCAGCCAGGGCCCCGTTGGCCCCATAGGCACTGAAGCTTTCTTT. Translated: CASQGPVGPIGTEAFF.

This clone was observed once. The DNA of the CDR3 is TGTGCCAGCAGGGGGCGGGGGAAGGGTCAAGAGACCCAGTACTTC. Its protein product is CASRGRGKGQETQYF. The chain couples TRBV6-5 to TRBJ2-5, with 7 nucleotides matching TRBD2. From germline, CDR1 is MNHEY and CDR2 SVGAGI. The CDR3 is made up of 15 amino acids. The junction had 9 bases not matched to a gene; V was cut back by 6 bases and J by 2 bases.

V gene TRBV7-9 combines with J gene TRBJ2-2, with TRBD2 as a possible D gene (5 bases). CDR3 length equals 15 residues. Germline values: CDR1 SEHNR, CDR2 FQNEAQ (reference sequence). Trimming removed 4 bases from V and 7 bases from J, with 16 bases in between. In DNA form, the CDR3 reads TGTGCCAGCAGCTATACCGGGATCTTGGGCGGGGAGCTGTTTTTT. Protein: CASSYTGILGGELFF.

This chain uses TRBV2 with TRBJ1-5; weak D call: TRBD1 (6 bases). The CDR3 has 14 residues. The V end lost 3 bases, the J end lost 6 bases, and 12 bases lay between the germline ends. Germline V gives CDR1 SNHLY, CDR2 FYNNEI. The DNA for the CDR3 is TGTGCCAGCAGTGACGGGGGGGCAGGTCAGCCCCAGCATTTT. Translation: CASSDGGAGQPQHF.

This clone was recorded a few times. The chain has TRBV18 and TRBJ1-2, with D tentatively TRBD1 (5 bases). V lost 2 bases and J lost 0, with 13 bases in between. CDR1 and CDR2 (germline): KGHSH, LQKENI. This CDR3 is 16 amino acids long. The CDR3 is CASSPSTGSANYGYTF. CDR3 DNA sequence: TGTGCCAGCTCACCAAGTACAGGCAGCGCTAACTATGGCTACACCTTC. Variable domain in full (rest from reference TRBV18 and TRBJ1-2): NAGVMQNPRHLVRRRGQEARLRCSPMKGHSHVYWYRQLPEEGLKFMVYLQKENIIDESGMPKERFSAEFPKEGPSILRIQQVVRGDSAAYFCASSPSTGSANYGYTFGSGTRLTVV.

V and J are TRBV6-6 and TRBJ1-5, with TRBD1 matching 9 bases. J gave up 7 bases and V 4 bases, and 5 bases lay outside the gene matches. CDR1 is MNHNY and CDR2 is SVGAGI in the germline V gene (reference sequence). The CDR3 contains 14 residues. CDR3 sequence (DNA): TGTGCCAGCAGTTGGACAGGGGTCGAGCAGCCCCAGCATTTT. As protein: CASSWTGVEQPQHF.

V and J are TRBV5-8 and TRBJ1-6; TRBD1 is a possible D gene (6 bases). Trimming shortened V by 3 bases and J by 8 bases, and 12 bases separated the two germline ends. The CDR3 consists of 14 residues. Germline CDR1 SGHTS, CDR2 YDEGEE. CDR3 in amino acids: CASSSYRDYSPLHF. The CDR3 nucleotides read TGTGCCAGCAGCTCGTACAGGGACTATTCACCCCTCCACTTT.

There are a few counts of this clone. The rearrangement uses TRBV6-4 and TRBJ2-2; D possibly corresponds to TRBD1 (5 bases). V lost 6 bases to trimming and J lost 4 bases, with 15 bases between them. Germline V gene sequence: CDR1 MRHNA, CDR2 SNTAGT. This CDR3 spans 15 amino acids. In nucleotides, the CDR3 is TGTGCCAGCAGAGAACAGGCTGGAAGCACCGGGGAGCTGTTTTTT. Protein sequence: CASREQAGSTGELFF.

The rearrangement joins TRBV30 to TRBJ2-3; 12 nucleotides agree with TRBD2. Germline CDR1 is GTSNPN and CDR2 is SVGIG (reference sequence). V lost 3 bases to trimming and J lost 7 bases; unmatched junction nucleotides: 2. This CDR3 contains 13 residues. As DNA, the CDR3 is TGTGCCTGGAGGACTAGCGGGAGACATACGCAGTATTTT. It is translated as CAWRTSGRHTQYF.

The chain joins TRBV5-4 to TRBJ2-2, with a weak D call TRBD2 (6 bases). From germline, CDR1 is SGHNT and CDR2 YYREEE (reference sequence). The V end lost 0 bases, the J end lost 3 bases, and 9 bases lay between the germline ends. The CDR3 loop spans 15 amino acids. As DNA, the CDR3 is TGTGCCAGCAGCTTGGGGGGGGTGGACACCGGGGAGCTGTTTTTT. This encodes CASSLGGVDTGELFF. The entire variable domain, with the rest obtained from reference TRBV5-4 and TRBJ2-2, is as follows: ETGVTQSPTHLIKTRGQQVTLRCSSQSGHNTVSWYQQALGQGPQFIFQYYREEENGRGNFPPRFSGLQFPNYSSELNVNALELDDSALYLCASSLGGVDTGELFFGEGSRLTVL.

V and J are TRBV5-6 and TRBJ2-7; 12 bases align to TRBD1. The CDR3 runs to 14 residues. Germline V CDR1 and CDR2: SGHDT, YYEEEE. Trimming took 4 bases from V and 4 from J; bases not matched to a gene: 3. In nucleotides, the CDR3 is TGTGCCAGCAGCCCGGGACAGGGGGCTTACGAGCAGTACTTC. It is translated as CASSPGQGAYEQYF.

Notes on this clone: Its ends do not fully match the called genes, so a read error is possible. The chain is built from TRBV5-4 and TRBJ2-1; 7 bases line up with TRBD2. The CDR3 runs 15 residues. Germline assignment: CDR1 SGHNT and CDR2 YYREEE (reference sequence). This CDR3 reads CASSLAGLDLNGQFF. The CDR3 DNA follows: TGTGCCAGCAGCTTGGCTGGACTAGACCTGAATGGGCAGTTCTTC.

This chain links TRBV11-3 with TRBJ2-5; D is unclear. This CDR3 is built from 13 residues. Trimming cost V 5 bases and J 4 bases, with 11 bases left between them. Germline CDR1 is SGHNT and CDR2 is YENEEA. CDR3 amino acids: CASSENSLETQYF. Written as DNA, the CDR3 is TGTGCCAGCAGCGAAAACTCGCTAGAGACCCAGTACTTC.